The clone carrying this TCR beta chain was detected only a few times. The antigen remains undetermined. The data derive from a study of response to subunit inactivated influenza vaccine. Study-wide results and caveats: The study's authors posited that every seasonal influenza vaccination enlists few new T cells.

MiXCR, run by TCRdb on the RT-PCR reads, gives a single entry per CDR3 protein. The sample gives 530,000 or so distinct CDR3 sequences, 12% of which show up once; 10% is in the top ten. This CDR3 comprises 16 residues. Looked up from germline, CDR1 is SQVTM and CDR2 is ANQGSEA. Trimming removed 2 bases from V and 1 base from J, with 18 bases in between. The specimen comprised PBMCs from blood, sampled on the day of vaccination. The TCR originated in a man aged 45-65 years who received an inactivated influenza vaccine. This chain links TRBV29-1 with TRBJ2-7; maybe TRBD2 (5 bases). The CDR3 is CSVERLGSRGSYEQYF. The CDR3 region has the DNA TGCAGCGTTGAAAGGCTAGGGAGCAGAGGATCCTACGAGCAGTACTTC.